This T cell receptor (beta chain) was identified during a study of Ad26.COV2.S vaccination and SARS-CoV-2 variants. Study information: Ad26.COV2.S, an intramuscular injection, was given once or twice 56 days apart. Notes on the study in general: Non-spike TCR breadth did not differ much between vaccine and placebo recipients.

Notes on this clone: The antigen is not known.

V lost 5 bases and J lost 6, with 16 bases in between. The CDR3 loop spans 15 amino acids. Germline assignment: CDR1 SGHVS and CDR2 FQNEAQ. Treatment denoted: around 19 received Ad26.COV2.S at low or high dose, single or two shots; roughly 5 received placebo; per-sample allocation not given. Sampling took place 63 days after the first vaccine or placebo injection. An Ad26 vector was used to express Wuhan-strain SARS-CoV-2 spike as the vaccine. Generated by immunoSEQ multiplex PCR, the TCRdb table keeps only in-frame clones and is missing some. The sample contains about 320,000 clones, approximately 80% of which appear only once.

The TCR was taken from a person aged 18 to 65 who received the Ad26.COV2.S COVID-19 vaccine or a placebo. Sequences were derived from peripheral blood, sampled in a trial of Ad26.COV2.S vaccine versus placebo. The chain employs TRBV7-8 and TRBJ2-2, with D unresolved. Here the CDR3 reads CASSNPYELPGELFF. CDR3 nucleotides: TGTGCCAGCAGCAACCCCTACGAACTCCCCGGGGAGCTGTTTTTT. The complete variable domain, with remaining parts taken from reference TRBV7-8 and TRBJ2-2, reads GAGVSQSPRYKVAKRGQDVALRCDPISGHVSLFWYQQALGQGPEFLTYFQNEAQLDKSGLPSDRFFAERPEGSVSTLKIQRTQQEDSAVYLCASSNPYELPGELFFGEGSRLTVL.